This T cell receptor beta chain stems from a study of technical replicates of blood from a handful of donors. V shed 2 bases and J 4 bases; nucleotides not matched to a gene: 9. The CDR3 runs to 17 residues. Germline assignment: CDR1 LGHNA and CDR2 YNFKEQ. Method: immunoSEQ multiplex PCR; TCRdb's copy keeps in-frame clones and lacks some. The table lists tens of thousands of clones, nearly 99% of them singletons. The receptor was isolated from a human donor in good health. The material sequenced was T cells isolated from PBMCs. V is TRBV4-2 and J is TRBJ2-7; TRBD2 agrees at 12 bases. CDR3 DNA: TGTGCCAGCAGCCAAAGTCTGACTAGCGGGAGTACTTACGAGCAGTACTTC. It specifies CASSQSLTSGSTYEQYF.